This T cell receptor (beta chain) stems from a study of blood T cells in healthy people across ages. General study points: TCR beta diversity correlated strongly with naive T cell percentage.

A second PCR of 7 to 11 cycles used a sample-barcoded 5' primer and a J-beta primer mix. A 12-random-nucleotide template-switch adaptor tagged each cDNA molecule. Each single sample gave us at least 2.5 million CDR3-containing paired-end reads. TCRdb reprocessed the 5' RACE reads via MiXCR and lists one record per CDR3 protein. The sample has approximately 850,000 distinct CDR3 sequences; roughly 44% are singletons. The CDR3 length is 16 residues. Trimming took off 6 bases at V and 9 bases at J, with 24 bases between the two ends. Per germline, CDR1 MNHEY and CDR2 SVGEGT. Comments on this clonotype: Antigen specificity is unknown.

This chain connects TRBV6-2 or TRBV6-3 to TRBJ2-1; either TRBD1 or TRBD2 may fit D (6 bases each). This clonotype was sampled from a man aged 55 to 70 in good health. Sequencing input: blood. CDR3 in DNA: TGTGCCAGCAGGATTGGGGGGTCAGGGGTATCTTTTGAGCAGTTCTTC. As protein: CASRIGGSGVSFEQFF.